This T cell receptor (beta chain) was sequenced in a study of CD8 T cells in ankylosing spondylitis. Study-wide results and caveats: Before this, some motif variants had been reported in reactive arthritis synovial fluid and blood. As reported, disease-linked clones showed significant enrichment in matched ankylosing spondylitis synovial fluid. A TCR beta motif made of fewer than ten highly homologous variants seemed typical of ankylosing spondylitis blood.

In making TCR beta libraries, quantitative 5'-RACE with molecular barcodes was used. TCRdb reprocessed the 5' RACE reads with MiXCR, giving one entry per CDR3 protein. The sample lists around 160,000 distinct CDR3 sequences; 11% were seen once. The CDR3 runs to 16 residues. Germline CDR1 is SGHVS and CDR2 is FNYEAQ. V lost 6 bases and J 0 bases, leaving 16 bases between the germline ends. This clonotype was detected ten times or more. Its antigen is as yet unknown. Sequences were obtained from blood, either unsorted or a sorted T cell fraction (not recorded which). The receptor was isolated from a male donor with ankylosing spondylitis or in good health (not recorded which). This rearrangement joins TRBV7-6 to TRBJ2-3, with D possibly matching TRBD2 (6 bases). The CDR3 spells CASSPLPGTSTDTQYF. DNA for the CDR3: TGTGCCAGCAGTCCTCTTCCCGGGACTAGCACAGATACGCAGTATTTT.